Presented here are 11 T cell receptor beta chains from one specimen sequenced in a study of OX40 agonist ivuxolimab in advanced cancers. Libraries came from the immunoSEQ multiplex PCR assay. TCRdb provides this immuneACCESS table in a form limited to in-frame rearrangements. Some clones are lacking; in checked studies, under half of them reflect an unresolved V gene, and why the rest are absent is not known. This sample holds 52,000 or so clones; roughly 82% were observed only once. Of the sample, about 3.5% is held by the ten largest clones. The material was CD4+ or CD8+ T cells sorted from blood, obtained in a trial of the OX40 agonist ivuxolimab. The receptors come from an adult with an advanced solid tumor such as melanoma, head and neck, liver or kidney cancer.

This chain links TRBV7-2 with TRBJ2-7; possible D gene TRBD1, 5 bases. The CDR3 sequence is 14 residues long. Germline CDR1 SGHTA, CDR2 FQGNSA. V lost 2 bases, J lost 1 base, and 9 bases lay in between. CDR3 sequence reads: CASSLNRPSYEQYF. CDR3 bases: TGTGCCAGCAGCTTAAACAGGCCATCCTACGAGCAGTACTTC.

The chain uses TRBV12-2 and TRBJ1-2; the D call of TRBD1 is as the table states it, not checked on the DNA. TRBV12-2 is a known pseudogene. This CDR3 has 14 residues. The CDR3 bases are TGTGCAAGTCGGCCGACAGGGGGCGCATATGGCTACACCTTC. Amino acid sequence: CASRPTGGAYGYTF.

J is TRBJ1-5 and V is TRBV18, with TRBD1 matching 7 bases. The CDR3 contains 14 residues. Germline V gene sequence: CDR1 KGHSH, CDR2 LQKENI. V was pared by 3 bases and J by 4 bases, with 3 bases of the junction left unmatched. As DNA, the CDR3 is TGTGCCAGCTCACCGACAGGGACGAATCAGCCCCAGCATTTT. It codes for CASSPTGTNQPQHF. Looking up the rest from reference TRBV18 and TRBJ1-5 gives the full variable domain: NAGVMQNPRHLVRRRGQEARLRCSPMKGHSHVYWYRQLPEEGLKFMVYLQKENIIDESGMPKERFSAEFPKEGPSILRIQQVVRGDSAAYFCASSPTGTNQPQHFGDGTRLSIL.

The V and J genes are TRBV30 and TRBJ1-5, with D maybe TRBD1 (6 bases). The germline V gene has CDR1 GTSNPN and CDR2 SVGIG (reference sequence). V dropped 2 bases and J dropped 16 bases, with 18 bases sitting between them. This CDR3 contains 12 residues. The CDR3 DNA reads TGTGCCTGGAGTCAGGGGCGAGCGGTCCCCCATTTT. Its translation: CAWSQGRAVPHF. The full variable domain, rest sourced from reference TRBV30 and TRBJ1-5, is SQTIHQWPATLVQPVGSPLSLECTVEGTSNPNLYWYRQAAGRGLQLLFYSVGIGQISSEVPQNLSASRPQDRQFILSSKKLLLSDSGFYLCAWSQGRAVPHFGDGTRLSIL.

The chain carries TRBV19 and TRBJ1-5, with 8 bases identical to TRBD1. V shed 4 bases and J 7 bases; nucleotides not matched to a gene: 6. This CDR3 has 14 amino acids. The germline gives CDR1 LNHDA, CDR2 SQIVND (reference sequence). As DNA, the CDR3 is TGTGCCAGTAGTAGAGGACAGGGAGTGCAGCCCCAGCATTTT. This translates into CASSRGQGVQPQHF.

The rearrangement links TRBV20-1 to TRBJ1-1; D unresolved. The CDR3 has 11 residues. Trimming cost V 7 bases and J 1 base, with 7 bases left between them. CDR1 is DFQATT, CDR2 SNEGSKA, per germline (reference sequence). CDR3 sequence: CSVLQNTEAFF. Here the CDR3 DNA reads TGCAGTGTTCTACAGAACACTGAAGCTTTCTTT.

The sample holds a few counts of this clone. The rearrangement joins TRBV6-1 to TRBJ2-5; a weak D match, TRBD1 (5 bases). The CDR3 sequence is 15 residues long. Germline values: CDR1 MNHNS, CDR2 SASEGT. Trimming cost V 5 bases and J 1 base, with 14 bases left between them. The CDR3 DNA reads TGTGCCAGCAGTTTCCCGGACACTTTCCAAGAGACCCAGTACTTC. As protein: CASSFPDTFQETQYF.

This chain uses TRBV15 with TRBJ2-2; TRBD1 or TRBD2 may be the D gene (5 bases each). This CDR3 is built from 16 residues. Germline V gives CDR1 LNHNV, CDR2 YYDKDF (reference sequence). V was clipped by 0 bases and J by 5 bases, with 13 bases between them. The CDR3 DNA is TGTGCCACCAGCAGAGATCGGGACCGAAGAACCGGGGAGCTGTTTTTT. Protein: CATSRDRDRRTGELFF.

This clone came up a few times. The V call is TRBV6-5, the J call TRBJ1-1, with D perhaps TRBD1 (5 bases). Germline V gene sequence: CDR1 MNHEY, CDR2 SVGAGI. The V end lost 5 bases, the J end lost 6 bases, and 19 bases lay between the germline ends. CDR3 length equals 15 residues. CDR3 DNA sequence: TGTGCCAGCAGTCACAGCGCGGGACGGCGGGCTGAAGCTTTCTTT. It specifies CASSHSAGRRAEAFF.

The chain couples TRBV5-6 to TRBJ2-7; 8 bases map to TRBD1. V trimming: 2 bases; J trimming: 5 bases; junction bases outside the gene matches: 9. CDR3 length: 15 amino acids. The germline V gene has CDR1 SGHDT and CDR2 YYEEEE. The chain's CDR3 is CASSFGQGVSDEQYF. The CDR3 DNA is TGTGCCAGCAGCTTCGGACAGGGTGTGTCAGACGAGCAGTACTTC.

This chain uses TRBV7-8 with TRBJ2-7, with D perhaps TRBD1 (5 bases). Germline values: CDR1 SGHVS, CDR2 FQNEAQ. With 2 bases removed from V and 0 bases from J, the gap between germline ends came to 20 bases. This CDR3 has 18 amino acids. The CDR3 is CASSLSVWSQGVSYEQYF. DNA of the CDR3: TGTGCCAGCAGCTTATCGGTTTGGAGCCAGGGCGTCTCCTACGAGCAGTACTTC.